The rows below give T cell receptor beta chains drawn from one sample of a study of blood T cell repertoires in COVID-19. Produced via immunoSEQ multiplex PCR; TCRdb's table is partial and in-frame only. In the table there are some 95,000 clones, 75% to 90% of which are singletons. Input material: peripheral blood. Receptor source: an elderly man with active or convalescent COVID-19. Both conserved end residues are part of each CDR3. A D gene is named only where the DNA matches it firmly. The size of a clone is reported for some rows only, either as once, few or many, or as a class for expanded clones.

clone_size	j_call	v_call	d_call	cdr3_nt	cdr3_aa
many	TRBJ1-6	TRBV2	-	TGTGCCAGCAACGGAGCGGTTCTAGAAAGGAGCTCCTATAATTCACCCCTCCACTTT	CASNGAVLERSSYNSPLHF
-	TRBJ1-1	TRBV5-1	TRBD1	TGCGCCAGCAGCTTTTTGGGACAGGGTCTAAACACTGAAGCTTTCTTT	CASSFLGQGLNTEAFF
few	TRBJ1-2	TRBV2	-	TGTGCCAGCAGTGTGATTAGGTCCGGGGATGGCTACACCTTC	CASSVIRSGDGYTF
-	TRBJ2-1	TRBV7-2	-	TGTGCCAGCAGCTCTCAGGGTTTGACTAGCAATGAGCAGTTCTTC	CASSSQGLTSNEQFF
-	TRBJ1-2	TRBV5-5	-	TGTGCCAGCAGCTCCTCGACAGGTGGCTACACCTTC	CASSSSTGGYTF
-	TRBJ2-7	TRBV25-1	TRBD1	TGTGCCAGCAGTGGGGGACAGCGAGTCTACGAGCAGTACTTC	CASSGGQRVYEQYF
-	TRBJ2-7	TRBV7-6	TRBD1	TGTGCCAGCAGCTCCCGGACAGGGTACGAGCAGTACTTC	CASSSRTGYEQYF
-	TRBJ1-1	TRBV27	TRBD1	TGTGCCAGCAGTTTTTTGGCCAGGGGGCAATCTTTCTTT	CASSFLARGQSFF
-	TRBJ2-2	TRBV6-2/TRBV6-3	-	TGTGCCAGCAGTTACAGGGGGACCGGGGAGCTGTTTTTT	CASSYRGTGELFF
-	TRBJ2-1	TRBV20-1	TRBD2	TGCAGTGCTAGTGGACTAGCGGGATCCAATGAGCAGTTCTTC	CSASGLAGSNEQFF
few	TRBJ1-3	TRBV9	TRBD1	TGTGCCAGCAGCGTCGACGGACAGGGCTCAGGAAACACCATATATTTT	CASSVDGQGSGNTIYF
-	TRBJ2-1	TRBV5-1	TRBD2	TGCGCCAGCAGTACAAGGACTAGCGGGACCACCTACAATGAGCAGTTCTTC	CASSTRTSGTTYNEQFF
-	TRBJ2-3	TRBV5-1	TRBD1	TGCGCCAGCAGCTCAGGACAGGCAACAGATACGCAGTATTTT	CASSSGQATDTQYF
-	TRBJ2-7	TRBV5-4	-	TGTGCCAGCAGCATCAGGGGCCTGGCCGAGCAGTACTTC	CASSIRGLAEQYF
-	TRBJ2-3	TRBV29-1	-	TGCAGCGTTGATGGGGAGAACACAGATACGCAGTATTTT	CSVDGENTDTQYF
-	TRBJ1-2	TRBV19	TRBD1	TGTGCCAGTAGTAAGTCCCGGGACAGTTATGGCTACACCTTC	CASSKSRDSYGYTF
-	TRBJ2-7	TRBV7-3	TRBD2	TGTGCCAGCAGCCGGGGGAGCGGGAGGGACGAGCAGTACTTC	CASSRGSGRDEQYF
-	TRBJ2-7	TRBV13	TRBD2	TGTGCCAGCAGCTTAGAAGGTAGCGGGAGGACTTACGAGCAGTACTTC	CASSLEGSGRTYEQYF
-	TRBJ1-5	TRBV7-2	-	TGTGCCAGCAGCTTAGCTCTATATCAGCCCCAGCATTTT	CASSLALYQPQHF
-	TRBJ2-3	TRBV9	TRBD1	TGTGCCAGCAGCGTATCCCGGTATTTACAGGGGGCTTCGGATACGCAGTATTTT	CASSVSRYLQGASDTQYF
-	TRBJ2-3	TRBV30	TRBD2	TGTGCCTGGAGGGTAACTAGCGGGAGGGATACGCAGTATTTT	CAWRVTSGRDTQYF
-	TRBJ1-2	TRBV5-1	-	TGCGCCAGCAGCTTATCCAGGGGTGTGGACTATGGCTACACCTTC	CASSLSRGVDYGYTF
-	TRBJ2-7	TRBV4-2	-	TGTGCCAGCAGCCAACAATTGGTACATTCCTACGAGCAGTACTTC	CASSQQLVHSYEQYF
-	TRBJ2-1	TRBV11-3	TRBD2	TGTGCCAGCAGCTTAGATGGCGGGAGAACCTACAATGAGCAGTTCTTC	CASSLDGGRTYNEQFF
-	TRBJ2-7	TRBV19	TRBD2	TGTGCCAGTAATACCGGGACTAGCAAAGGTTACGAGCAGTACTTC	CASNTGTSKGYEQYF
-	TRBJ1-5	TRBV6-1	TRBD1	TGTGCCAGCAGTGAAGCCGGGACAGGGATCTATAGCAATCAGCCCCAGCATTTT	CASSEAGTGIYSNQPQHF
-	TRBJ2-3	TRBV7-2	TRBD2	TGTGCCAGCAGCTTCCTAGCGGGGTTAACTAGCACAGATACGCAGTATTTT	CASSFLAGLTSTDTQYF
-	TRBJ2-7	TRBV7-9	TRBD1	TGTGCCAGCAGCCACCGGACAGGGACCTACGAGCAGTACTTC	CASSHRTGTYEQYF
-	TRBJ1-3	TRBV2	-	TGTGCCAGCAGTGAATTTAGGAGCTCTGGAAACACCATATATTTT	CASSEFRSSGNTIYF
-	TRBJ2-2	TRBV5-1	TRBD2	TGCGCCAGCAGCTTGGAATTTAGGACTAGCGGGAGGGGCTCCAACACCGGGGAGCTGTTTTTT	CASSLEFRTSGRGSNTGELFF
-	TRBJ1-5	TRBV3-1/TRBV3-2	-	TGTGCCAGCAGCCAATCCCCCGGTGGTCAGCCCCAGCATTTT	CASSQSPGGQPQHF
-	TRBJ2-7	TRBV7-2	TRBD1	TGTGCCAGCAGCCGGACAGGGGCTGGGTACGAGCAGTACTTC	CASSRTGAGYEQYF
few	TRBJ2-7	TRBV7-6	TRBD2	TGTGCCAGCAGCTTAGAGACTAGCGGGTCACCTTTCGAGCAGTACTTC	CASSLETSGSPFEQYF
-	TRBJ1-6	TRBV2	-	TGTGCCAGCAGCTTAACAGGAATTGGAGATTCACCCCTCCACTTT	CASSLTGIGDSPLHF
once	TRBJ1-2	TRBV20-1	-	TGCAGCTCCGGGACAATGTATGGCTACACCTTC	CSSGTMYGYTF
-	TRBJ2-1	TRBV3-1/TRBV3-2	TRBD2	TGTGCCAGCAGCCAAGGTTCGGGACTAGCGGTACTCAATGAGCAGTTCTTC	CASSQGSGLAVLNEQFF
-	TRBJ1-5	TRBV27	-	TGTGCCAGCAGTTCGGTCCGCAGGGAGGGTCAGCCCCAGCATTTT	CASSSVRREGQPQHF
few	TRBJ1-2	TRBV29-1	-	TGCAGCGGCGATGGCTACACCTTC	CSGDGYTF
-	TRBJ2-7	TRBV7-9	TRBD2	TGTGCCAGCAGCTTAGCGGGGAGCGGGAGGGCAGACGAGCAGTACTTC	CASSLAGSGRADEQYF
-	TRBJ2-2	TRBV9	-	TGTGCCAGCAGCCTCGGGACAACTCCGAACACCGGGGAGCTGTTTTTT	CASSLGTTPNTGELFF
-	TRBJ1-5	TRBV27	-	TGTGCCAGCAGTTTATCGGGGAGTGGGCCCCAGCATTTT	CASSLSGSGPQHF
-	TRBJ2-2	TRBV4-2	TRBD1	TGTGCCAGCAGCCACCTCCCCGGACAGGGGAATAATCCCGGGGAGCTGTTTTTT	CASSHLPGQGNNPGELFF
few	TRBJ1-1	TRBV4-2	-	TGTGCCAGCAGCCGCGATCCGGGGATGAACACTGAAGCTTTCTTT	CASSRDPGMNTEAFF
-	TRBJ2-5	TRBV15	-	TGTGCCACCAGCAGAGGAGGGGGCCAAGAGACCCAGTACTTC	CATSRGGGQETQYF
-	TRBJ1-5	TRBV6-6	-	TGTGCCATCGCAGGGCAGGGTCAGCCCCAGCATTTT	CAIAGQGQPQHF
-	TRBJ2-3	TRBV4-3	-	TGCGCCAGCAGCCCCCAAGTTGACTGGGAGGCCACAGATACGCAGTATTTT	CASSPQVDWEATDTQYF
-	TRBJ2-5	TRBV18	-	TGTGCCAGCTCACCAAACAGCCAAGAGACCCAGTACTTC	CASSPNSQETQYF
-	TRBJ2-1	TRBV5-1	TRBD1	TGCGCCAGCAGCTTGGGACCCCGTTTGGCGACAGGGAATGAGCAGTTCTTC	CASSLGPRLATGNEQFF
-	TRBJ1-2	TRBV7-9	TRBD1	TGTGCCAGCAGCTTTACACAGGGGGCAGGGGGCTACACCTTC	CASSFTQGAGGYTF
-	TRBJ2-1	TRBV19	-	TGTGCCAGTAGTAGGCCCTCACGGGCGGGCAGCTACAATGAGCAGTTCTTC	CASSRPSRAGSYNEQFF
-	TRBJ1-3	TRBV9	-	TGTGCCAGCAGCGCAACCGGGACATCTGGAAACACCATATATTTT	CASSATGTSGNTIYF
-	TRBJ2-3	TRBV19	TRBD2	TGTGCCAGTAGACCGGGACTAGACACAGATACGCAGTATTTT	CASRPGLDTDTQYF
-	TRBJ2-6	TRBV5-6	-	TGTGCCAGCAGCCCCCCAGGGCGCTCTGGGGCCAACGTCCTGACTTTC	CASSPPGRSGANVLTF
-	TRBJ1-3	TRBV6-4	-	TGTGCCAGCAGTGACTCCCAGATCTCTGGAAACACCATATATTTT	CASSDSQISGNTIYF
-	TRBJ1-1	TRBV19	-	TGTGCCAGTAGTATGAACAGGGACACTGAAGCTTTCTTT	CASSMNRDTEAFF
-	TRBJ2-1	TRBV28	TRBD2	TGTGCCAGCAGACCTTTCGCGGGGCTAGCGGGGGACAATGAGCAGTTCTTC	CASRPFAGLAGDNEQFF
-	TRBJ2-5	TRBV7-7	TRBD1	TGTGCTAGCAGTCCGACAGGGGGAGAACAAGAGACCCAGTACTTC	CASSPTGGEQETQYF
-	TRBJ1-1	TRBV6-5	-	TGTGCCAGCAGTTCCCCACGGGGCGGGAGGGCTGAAGCTTTCTTT	CASSSPRGGRAEAFF
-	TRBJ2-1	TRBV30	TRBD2	TGTGCCTGGAGTGTCAAAGAAGGACTAGGGTTCTACAATGAGCAGTTCTTC	CAWSVKEGLGFYNEQFF
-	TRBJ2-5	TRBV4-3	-	TGCGCCAGCAGCCAAGATAAGACAATGGGGACCCAGTACTTC	CASSQDKTMGTQYF